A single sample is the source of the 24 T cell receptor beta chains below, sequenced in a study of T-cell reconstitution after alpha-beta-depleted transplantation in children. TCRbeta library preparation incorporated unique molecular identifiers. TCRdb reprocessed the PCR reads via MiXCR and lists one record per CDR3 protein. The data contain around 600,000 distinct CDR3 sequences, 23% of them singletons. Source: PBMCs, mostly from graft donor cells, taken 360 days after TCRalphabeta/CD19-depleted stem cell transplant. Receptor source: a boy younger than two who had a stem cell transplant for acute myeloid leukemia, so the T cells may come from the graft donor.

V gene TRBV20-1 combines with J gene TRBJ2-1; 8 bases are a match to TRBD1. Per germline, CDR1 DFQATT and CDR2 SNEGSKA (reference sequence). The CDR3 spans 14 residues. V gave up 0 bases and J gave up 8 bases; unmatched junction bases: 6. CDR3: CSARDRGRLDEQFF. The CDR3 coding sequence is TGCAGTGCTAGAGACAGGGGGCGCCTCGATGAGCAGTTCTTC.

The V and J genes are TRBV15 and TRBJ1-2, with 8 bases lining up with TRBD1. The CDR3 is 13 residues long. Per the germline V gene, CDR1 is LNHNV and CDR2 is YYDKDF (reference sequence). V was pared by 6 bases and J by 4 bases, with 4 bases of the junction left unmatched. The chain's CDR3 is CATRRQGSYGYTF. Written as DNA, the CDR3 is TGTGCCACCAGACGACAGGGGAGCTATGGCTACACCTTC. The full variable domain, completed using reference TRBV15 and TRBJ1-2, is DAMVIQNPRYQVTQFGKPVTLSCSQTLNHNVMYWYQQKSSQAPKLLFHYYDKDFNNEADTPDNFQSRRPNTSFCFLDIRSPGLGDTAMYLCATRRQGSYGYTFGSGTRLTVV.

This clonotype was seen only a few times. CDR3 region: CSADRDRGAYEQYF. Here the CDR3 DNA reads TGCAGTGCGGACAGGGACAGGGGGGCCTACGAGCAGTACTTC. The V gene is TRBV20-1, the J gene TRBJ2-7; 11 positions agree with TRBD1. This CDR3 is 14 amino acids long. Germline CDR1 is DFQATT and CDR2 is SNEGSKA (reference sequence). The V gene end was trimmed by 6 bases and the J gene end by 2 bases; junction bases not matched to a gene: 6.

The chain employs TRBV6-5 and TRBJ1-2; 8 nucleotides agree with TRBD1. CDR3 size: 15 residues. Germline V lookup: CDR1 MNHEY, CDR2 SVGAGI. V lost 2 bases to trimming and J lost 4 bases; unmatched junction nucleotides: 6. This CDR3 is CASSYTRGQGYGYTF. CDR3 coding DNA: TGTGCCAGCAGTTACACCAGGGGGCAGGGCTATGGCTACACCTTC.

This chain's CDR3 is CSARLQGAANTEAFF. The CDR3 DNA follows: TGCAGTGCTAGGCTACAGGGGGCTGCGAACACTGAAGCTTTCTTT. The chain links TRBV20-1 to TRBJ1-1; TRBD1 matches at 9 bases. V gave up 3 bases and J gave up 1 base; unmatched junction bases: 6. The CDR3 totals 15 residues. Looked up from germline, CDR1 is DFQATT and CDR2 is SNEGSKA (reference sequence).

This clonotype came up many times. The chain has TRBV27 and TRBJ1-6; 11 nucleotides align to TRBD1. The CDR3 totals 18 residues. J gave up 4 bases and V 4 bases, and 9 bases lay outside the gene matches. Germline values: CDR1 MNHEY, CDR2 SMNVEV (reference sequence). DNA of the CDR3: TGTGCCAGCAGTTCCGGGACAGGGGGATTTAAGTATAATTCACCCCTCCACTTT. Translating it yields CASSSGTGGFKYNSPLHF.

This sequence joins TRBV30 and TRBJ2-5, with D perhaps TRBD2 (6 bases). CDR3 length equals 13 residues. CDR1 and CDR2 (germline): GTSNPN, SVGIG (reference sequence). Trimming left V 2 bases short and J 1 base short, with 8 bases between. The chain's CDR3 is CAWSPGLQETQYF. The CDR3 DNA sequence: TGTGCCTGGAGTCCGGGACTCCAAGAGACCCAGTACTTC.

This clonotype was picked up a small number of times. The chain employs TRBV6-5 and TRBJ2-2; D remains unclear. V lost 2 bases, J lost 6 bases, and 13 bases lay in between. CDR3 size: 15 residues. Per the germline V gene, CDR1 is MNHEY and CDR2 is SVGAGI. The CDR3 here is CASSYRRASAGELFF. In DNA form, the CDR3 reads TGTGCCAGCAGTTACCGAAGGGCGTCGGCCGGGGAGCTGTTTTTT.

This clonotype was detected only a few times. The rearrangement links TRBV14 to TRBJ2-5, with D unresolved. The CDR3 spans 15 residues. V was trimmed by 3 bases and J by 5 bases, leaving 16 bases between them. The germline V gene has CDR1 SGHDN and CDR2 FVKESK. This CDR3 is CASSHGEDVVETQYF. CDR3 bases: TGTGCCAGCAGCCACGGCGAGGATGTAGTGGAGACCCAGTACTTC. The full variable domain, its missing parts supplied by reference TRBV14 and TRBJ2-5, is EAGVTQFPSHSVIEKGQTVTLRCDPISGHDNLYWYRRVMGKEIKFLLHFVKESKQDESGMPNNRFLAERTGGTYSTLKVQPAELEDSGVYFCASSHGEDVVETQYFGPGTRLLVL.

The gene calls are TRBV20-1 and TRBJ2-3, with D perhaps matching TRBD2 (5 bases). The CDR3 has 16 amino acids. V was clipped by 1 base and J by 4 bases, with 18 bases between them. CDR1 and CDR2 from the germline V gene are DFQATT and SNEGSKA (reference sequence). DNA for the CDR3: TGCAGTGCTAGAGTAGGGTCCGGGGTGAGGCCAGATACGCAGTATTTT. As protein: CSARVGSGVRPDTQYF.

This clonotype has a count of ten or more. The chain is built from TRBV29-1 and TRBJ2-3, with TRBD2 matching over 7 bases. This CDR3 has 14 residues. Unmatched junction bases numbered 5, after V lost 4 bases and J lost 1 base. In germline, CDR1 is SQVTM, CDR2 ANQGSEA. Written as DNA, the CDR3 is TGCAGCGTTGGGGCGGGGGAGCGCACAGATACGCAGTATTTT. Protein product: CSVGAGERTDTQYF.

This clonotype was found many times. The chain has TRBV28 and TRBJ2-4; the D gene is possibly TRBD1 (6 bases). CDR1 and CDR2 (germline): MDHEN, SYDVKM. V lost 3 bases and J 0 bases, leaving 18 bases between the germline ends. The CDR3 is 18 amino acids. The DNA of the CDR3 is TGTGCCAGCAGTTTTGGGACAACGGGACGGGTAGCCAAAAACATTCAGTACTTC. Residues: CASSFGTTGRVAKNIQYF. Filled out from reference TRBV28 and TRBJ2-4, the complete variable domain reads DVKVTQSSRYLVKRTGEKVFLECVQDMDHENMFWYRQDPGLGLRLIYFSYDVKMKEKGDIPEGYSVSREKKERFSLILESASTNQTSMYLCASSFGTTGRVAKNIQYFGAGTRLSVL.

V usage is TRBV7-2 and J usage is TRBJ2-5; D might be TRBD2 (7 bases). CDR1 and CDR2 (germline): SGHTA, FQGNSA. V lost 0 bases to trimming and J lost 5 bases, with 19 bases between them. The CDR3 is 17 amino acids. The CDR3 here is CASSLALGGAGRETQYF. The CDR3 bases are TGTGCCAGCAGCTTAGCCTTGGGGGGGGCCGGACGCGAGACCCAGTACTTC.

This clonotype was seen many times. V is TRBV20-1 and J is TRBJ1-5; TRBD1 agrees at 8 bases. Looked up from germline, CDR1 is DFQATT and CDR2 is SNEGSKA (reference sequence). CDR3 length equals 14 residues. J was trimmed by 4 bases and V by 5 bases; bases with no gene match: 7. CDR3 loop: CSAAGTGGNQPQHF. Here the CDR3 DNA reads TGCAGTGCTGCCGGGACAGGAGGGAATCAGCCCCAGCATTTT.

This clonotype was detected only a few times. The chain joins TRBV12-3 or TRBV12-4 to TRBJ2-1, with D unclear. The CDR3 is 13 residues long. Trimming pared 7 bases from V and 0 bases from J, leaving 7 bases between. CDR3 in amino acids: CASTWASYNEQFF. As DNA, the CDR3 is TGTGCCAGCACCTGGGCCTCCTACAATGAGCAGTTCTTC.

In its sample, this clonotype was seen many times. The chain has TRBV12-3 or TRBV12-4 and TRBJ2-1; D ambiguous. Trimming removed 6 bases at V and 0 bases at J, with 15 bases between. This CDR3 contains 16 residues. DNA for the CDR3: TGTGCCAGCAGCCGTGATCAGGCTTACTCCTACAATGAGCAGTTCTTC. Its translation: CASSRDQAYSYNEQFF.

The CDR3 DNA follows: TGTGCCAGCAGCTCACATGGAACCTACAATGAGCAGTTCTTC. Its translation: CASSSHGTYNEQFF. This chain links TRBV11-1 with TRBJ2-1; D is uncertain. CDR3 length equals 14 residues. The V and J ends lost 4 bases and 2 bases respectively, with 9 bases between them. Germline V CDR1 and CDR2: SGHAT, FQDESV (reference sequence).

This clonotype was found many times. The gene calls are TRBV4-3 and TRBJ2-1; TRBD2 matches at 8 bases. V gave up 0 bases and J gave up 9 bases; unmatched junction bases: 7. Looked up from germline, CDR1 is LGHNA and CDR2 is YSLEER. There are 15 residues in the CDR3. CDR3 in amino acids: CASSQEGTRSPEQFF. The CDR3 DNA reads TGCGCCAGCAGCCAAGAGGGGACTAGGTCTCCTGAGCAGTTCTTC.

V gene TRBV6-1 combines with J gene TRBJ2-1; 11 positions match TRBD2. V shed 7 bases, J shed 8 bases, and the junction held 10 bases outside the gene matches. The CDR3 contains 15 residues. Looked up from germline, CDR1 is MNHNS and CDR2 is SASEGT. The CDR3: CASTLGLAVMDEQFF. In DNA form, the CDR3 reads TGTGCCAGCACCCTGGGACTAGCGGTTATGGATGAGCAGTTCTTC.

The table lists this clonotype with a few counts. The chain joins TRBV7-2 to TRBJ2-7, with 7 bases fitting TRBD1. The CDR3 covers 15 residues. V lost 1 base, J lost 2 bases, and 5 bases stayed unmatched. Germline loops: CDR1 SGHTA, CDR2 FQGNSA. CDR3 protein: CASSLGPGQTYEQYF. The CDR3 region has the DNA TGTGCCAGCAGCTTAGGGCCGGGACAGACCTACGAGCAGTACTTC. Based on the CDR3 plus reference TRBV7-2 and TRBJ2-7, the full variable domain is GAGVSQSPSNKVTEKGKDVELRCDPISGHTALYWYRQSLGQGLEFLIYFQGNSAPDKSGLPSDRFSAERTGGSVSTLTIQRTQQEDSAVYLCASSLGPGQTYEQYFGPGTRLTVT.

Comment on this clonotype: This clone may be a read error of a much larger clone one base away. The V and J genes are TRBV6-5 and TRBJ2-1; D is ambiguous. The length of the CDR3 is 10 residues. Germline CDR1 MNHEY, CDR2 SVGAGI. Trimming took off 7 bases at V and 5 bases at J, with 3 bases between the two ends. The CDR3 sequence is CASTDNEQFF. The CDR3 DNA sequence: TGTGCCAGCACGGACAATGAGCAGTTCTTC.

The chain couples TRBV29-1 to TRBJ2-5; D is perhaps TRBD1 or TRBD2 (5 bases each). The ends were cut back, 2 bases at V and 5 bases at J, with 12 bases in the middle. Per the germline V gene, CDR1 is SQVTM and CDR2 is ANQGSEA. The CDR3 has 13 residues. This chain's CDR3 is CSVESWGKETQYF. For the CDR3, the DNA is TGCAGCGTTGAATCGTGGGGGAAGGAGACCCAGTACTTC. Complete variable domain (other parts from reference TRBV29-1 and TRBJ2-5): SAVISQKPSRDICQRGTSLTIQCQVDSQVTMMFWYRQQPGQSLTLIATANQGSEATYESGFVIDKFPISRPNLTFSTLTVSNMSPEDSSIYLCSVESWGKETQYFGPGTRLLVL.

The CDR3 sequence: CASSLGGDGASNEQFF. The CDR3 coding sequence is TGTGCCAGCAGCTTAGGGGGGGACGGAGCCTCGAATGAGCAGTTCTTC. The chain couples TRBV7-2 to TRBJ2-1, with D tentatively TRBD2 (6 bases). The V and J ends lost 1 base and 7 bases respectively, with 17 bases between them. Germline V gives CDR1 SGHTA, CDR2 FQGNSA. This CDR3 contains 16 residues. Supplemented by reference TRBV7-2 and TRBJ2-1, the full variable domain reads GAGVSQSPSNKVTEKGKDVELRCDPISGHTALYWYRQSLGQGLEFLIYFQGNSAPDKSGLPSDRFSAERTGGSVSTLTIQRTQQEDSAVYLCASSLGGDGASNEQFFGPGTRLTVL.

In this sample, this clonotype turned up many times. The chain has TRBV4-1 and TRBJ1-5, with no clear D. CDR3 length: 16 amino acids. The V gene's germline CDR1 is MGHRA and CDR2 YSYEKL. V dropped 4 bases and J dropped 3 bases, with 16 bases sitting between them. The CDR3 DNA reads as TGCGCCAGCAGCCCCCGCGATCTGATGATCAATCAGCCCCAGCATTTT. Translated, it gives CASSPRDLMINQPQHF.